This passage covers 7 T cell receptor beta chains from one sample sequenced in a study of shared clonotypes between healthy human individuals. Sequencing used immunoSEQ multiplex PCR; TCRdb keeps in-frame clones, though not all of them. Here the sample spans 2 million to 3 million clones, 93% being singletons. Sequencing was performed on naive CD4+ T cells from PBMCs. Sample subset: CD45RA+ positively selected. The receptors originated from a man younger than 35 in good health. Some clones in this sample may be carry-over from other donors' samples.

This sequence joins TRBV11-3 and TRBJ2-5; D might be TRBD1 or TRBD2, each matching 6 bases. Trimming took off 5 bases at V and 5 bases at J, with 15 bases between the two ends. The CDR3 has 14 residues. In germline, CDR1 is SGHNT, CDR2 YENEEA. CDR3 residues: CASSPRGGRETQYF. CDR3 sequence (DNA): TGTGCCAGCAGCCCCCGAGGGGGGCGGGAGACCCAGTACTTC.

There are a few counts of this clone. This sequence joins TRBV14 and TRBJ1-1; D call uncertain. V gave up 4 bases and J gave up 1 base, with 10 bases separating them. Germline V gives CDR1 SGHDN, CDR2 FVKESK. The CDR3 sequence is 14 residues long. Here the CDR3 reads CASSPVGGNTEAFF. The CDR3 DNA is TGTGCCAGCAGCCCCGTGGGCGGGAACACTGAAGCTTTCTTT.

This clone was detected only a few times. The chain couples TRBV25-1 to TRBJ1-5, with D perhaps matching TRBD1 (6 bases). This CDR3 has 15 amino acids. Between the trimmed V and J ends, which lost 1 base and 5 bases, there was a span of 12 bases. Germline CDR1 and CDR2: MGHDK and SYGVNS. CDR3 nucleotides: TGTGCCAGCAGTGAATCCCAGGGGACTTATCAGCCCCAGCATTTT. Its protein product is CASSESQGTYQPQHF. Together with reference TRBV25-1 and TRBJ1-5, the CDR3 gives the full variable domain: EADIYQTPRYLVIGTGKKITLECSQTMGHDKMYWYQQDPGMELHLIHYSYGVNSTEKGDLSSESTVSRIRTEHFPLTLESARPSHTSQYLCASSESQGTYQPQHFGDGTRLSIL.

The CDR3 coding sequence is TGTGCCAGCAGCCAGAGGGGGGCTAGCGGGAGCGCAGATACGCAGTATTTT. Residues: CASSQRGASGSADTQYF. The gene calls are TRBV7-2 and TRBJ2-3; TRBD2 agrees at 10 bases. In germline, CDR1 is SGHTA, CDR2 FQGNSA. The V gene end was trimmed by 5 bases and the J gene end by 4 bases; junction bases not matched to a gene: 12. This CDR3 is built from 17 residues.

This chain joins TRBV6-5 and TRBJ2-7; the match to TRBD2 covers 8 bases. V shed 6 bases, J shed 0 bases, and the junction held 7 bases outside the gene matches. This CDR3 region has 15 residues. CDR1 MNHEY and CDR2 SVGAGI come from the germline V gene. The CDR3 DNA reads as TGTGCCAGCAGCCTTAGCGGGACGGGCTCCTACGAGCAGTACTTC. Translation: CASSLSGTGSYEQYF.

The CDR3 region is CASSLGLTGGYSYNEQFF. The CDR3 DNA follows: TGTGCCAGCAGCTTAGGCCTAACCGGGGGCTACTCCTACAATGAGCAGTTCTTC. The chain recombines TRBV13 with TRBJ2-1; D is perhaps TRBD1 or TRBD2 (6 bases each). V lost 0 bases to trimming and J lost 0 bases, with 15 bases between them. Germline loops: CDR1 PRHDT, CDR2 FYEKMQ (reference sequence). The CDR3 has 18 amino acids.

The chain joins TRBV12-5 to TRBJ2-7; TRBD1 might be the D (5 bases). Germline V CDR1 and CDR2: LGHNT, FRNRAP. The CDR3 totals 14 residues. This chain's CDR3 is CGAGKLGLLYEQYF. CDR3 nucleotide sequence: TGTGGGGCAGGGAAGTTAGGTCTCCTCTACGAGCAGTACTTC.